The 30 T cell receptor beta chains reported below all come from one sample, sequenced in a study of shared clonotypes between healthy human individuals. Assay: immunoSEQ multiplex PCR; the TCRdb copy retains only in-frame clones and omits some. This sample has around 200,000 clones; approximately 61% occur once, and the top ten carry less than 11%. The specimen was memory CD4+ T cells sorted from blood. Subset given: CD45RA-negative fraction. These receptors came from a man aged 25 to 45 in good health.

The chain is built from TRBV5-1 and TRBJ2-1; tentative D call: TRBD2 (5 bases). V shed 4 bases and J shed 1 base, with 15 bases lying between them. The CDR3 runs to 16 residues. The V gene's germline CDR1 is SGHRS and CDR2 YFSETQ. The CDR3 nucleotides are TGCGCCAGCAGCCAAGGTGTAAGCGGTTCCTACAATGAGCAGTTCTTC. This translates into CASSQGVSGSYNEQFF.

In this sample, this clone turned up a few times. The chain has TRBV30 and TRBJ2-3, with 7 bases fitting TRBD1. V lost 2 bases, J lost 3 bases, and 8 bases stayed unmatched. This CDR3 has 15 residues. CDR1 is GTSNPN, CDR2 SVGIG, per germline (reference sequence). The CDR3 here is CAWSLGGARTDTQYF. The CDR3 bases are TGTGCCTGGAGTTTAGGGGGCGCGAGAACAGATACGCAGTATTTT. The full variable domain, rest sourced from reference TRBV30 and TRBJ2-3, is SQTIHQWPATLVQPVGSPLSLECTVEGTSNPNLYWYRQAAGRGLQLLFYSVGIGQISSEVPQNLSASRPQDRQFILSSKKLLLSDSGFYLCAWSLGGARTDTQYFGPGTRLTVL.

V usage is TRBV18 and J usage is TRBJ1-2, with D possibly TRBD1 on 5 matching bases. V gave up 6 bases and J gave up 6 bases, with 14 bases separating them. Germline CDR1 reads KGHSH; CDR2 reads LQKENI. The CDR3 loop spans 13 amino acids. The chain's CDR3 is CASSTSGRDGYTF. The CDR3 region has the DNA TGTGCCAGCTCTACGTCAGGGCGGGATGGCTACACCTTC.

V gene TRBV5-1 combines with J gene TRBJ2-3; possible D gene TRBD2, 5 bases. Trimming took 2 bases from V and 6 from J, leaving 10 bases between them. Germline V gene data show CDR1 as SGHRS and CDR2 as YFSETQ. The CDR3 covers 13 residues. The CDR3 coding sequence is TGCGCCAGCAGCTTCGCGGGCTCTGATACGCAGTATTTT. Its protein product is CASSFAGSDTQYF. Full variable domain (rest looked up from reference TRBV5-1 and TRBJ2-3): KAGVTQTPRYLIKTRGQQVTLSCSPISGHRSVSWYQQTPGQGLQFLFEYFSETQRNKGNFPGRFSGRQFSNSRSEMNVSTLELGDSALYLCASSFAGSDTQYFGPGTRLTVL.

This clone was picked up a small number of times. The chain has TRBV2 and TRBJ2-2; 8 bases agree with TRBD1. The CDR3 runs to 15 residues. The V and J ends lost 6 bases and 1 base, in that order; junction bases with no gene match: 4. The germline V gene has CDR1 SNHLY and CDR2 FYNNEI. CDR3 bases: TGTGCCAGCAGGTCGGACAGGGTGAACACCGGGGAGCTGTTTTTT. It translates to CASRSDRVNTGELFF.

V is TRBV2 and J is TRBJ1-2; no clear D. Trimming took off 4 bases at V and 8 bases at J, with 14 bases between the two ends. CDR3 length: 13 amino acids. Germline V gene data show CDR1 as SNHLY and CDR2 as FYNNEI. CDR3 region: CASSAEWEVGYTF. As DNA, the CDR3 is TGTGCCAGCAGTGCAGAATGGGAGGTCGGCTACACCTTC.

Here the CDR3 DNA reads TGTGCCAGCAGTGAGAGGGCCGGGACCAATTTTCGGGATGAGCAGTTCTTC. Translating gives CASSERAGTNFRDEQFF. The rearrangement links TRBV2 to TRBJ2-1; possibly TRBD1 or TRBD2 for D (5 bases each). The CDR3 length is 17 residues. The germline V and J ends were trimmed by 3 bases and 8 bases, with 23 bases remaining between them. CDR1 and CDR2 from the germline V gene are SNHLY and FYNNEI.

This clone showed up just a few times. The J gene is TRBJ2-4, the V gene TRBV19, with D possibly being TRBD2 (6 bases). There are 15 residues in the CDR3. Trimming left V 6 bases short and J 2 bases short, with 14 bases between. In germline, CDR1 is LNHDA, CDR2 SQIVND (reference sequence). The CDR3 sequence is CASRSFSGPKNIQYF. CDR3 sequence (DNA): TGTGCCAGTAGATCATTTAGCGGTCCCAAAAACATTCAGTACTTC.

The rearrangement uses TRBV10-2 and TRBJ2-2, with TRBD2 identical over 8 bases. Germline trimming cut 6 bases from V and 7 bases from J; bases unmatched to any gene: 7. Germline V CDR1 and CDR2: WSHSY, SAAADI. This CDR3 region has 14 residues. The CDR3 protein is CASRISGMGGELFF. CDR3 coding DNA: TGCGCCAGCAGAATTAGCGGGATGGGCGGGGAGCTGTTTTTT.

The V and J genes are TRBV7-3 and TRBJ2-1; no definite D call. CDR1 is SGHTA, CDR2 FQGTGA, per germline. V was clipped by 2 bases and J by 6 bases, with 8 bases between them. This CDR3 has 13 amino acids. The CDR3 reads CASSLSTVNEQFF. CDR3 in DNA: TGTGCCAGCAGCTTATCGACCGTCAATGAGCAGTTCTTC. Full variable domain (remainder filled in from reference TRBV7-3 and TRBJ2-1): GAGVSQTPSNKVTEKGKYVELRCDPISGHTALYWYRQSLGQGPEFLIYFQGTGAADDSGLPNDRFFAVRPEGSVSTLKIQRTERGDSAVYLCASSLSTVNEQFFGPGTRLTVL.

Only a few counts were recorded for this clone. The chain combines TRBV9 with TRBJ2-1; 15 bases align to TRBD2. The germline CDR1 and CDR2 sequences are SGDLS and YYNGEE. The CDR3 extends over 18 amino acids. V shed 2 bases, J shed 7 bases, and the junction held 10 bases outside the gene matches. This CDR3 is CASSVGTSGRRVGNEQFF. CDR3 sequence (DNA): TGTGCCAGCAGCGTTGGGACTAGCGGGAGGCGGGTCGGGAATGAGCAGTTCTTC. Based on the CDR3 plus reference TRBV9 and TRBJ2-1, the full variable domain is DSGVTQTPKHLITATGQRVTLRCSPRSGDLSVYWYQQSLDQGLQFLIQYYNGEERAKGNILERFSAQQFPDLHSELNLSSLELGDSALYFCASSVGTSGRRVGNEQFFGPGTRLTVL.

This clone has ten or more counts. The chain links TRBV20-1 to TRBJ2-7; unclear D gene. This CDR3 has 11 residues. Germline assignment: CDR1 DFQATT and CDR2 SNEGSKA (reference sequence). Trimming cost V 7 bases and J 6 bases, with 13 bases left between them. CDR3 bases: TGCAGTGGCGAGGTGAGGCGCGAGCAGTACTTC. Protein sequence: CSGEVRREQYF.

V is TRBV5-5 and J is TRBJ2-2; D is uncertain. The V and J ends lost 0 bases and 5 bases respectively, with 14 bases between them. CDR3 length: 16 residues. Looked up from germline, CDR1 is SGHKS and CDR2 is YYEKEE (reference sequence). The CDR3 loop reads CASSLAPGGFTGELFF. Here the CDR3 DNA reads TGTGCCAGCAGCTTGGCCCCTGGTGGATTTACCGGGGAGCTGTTTTTT.

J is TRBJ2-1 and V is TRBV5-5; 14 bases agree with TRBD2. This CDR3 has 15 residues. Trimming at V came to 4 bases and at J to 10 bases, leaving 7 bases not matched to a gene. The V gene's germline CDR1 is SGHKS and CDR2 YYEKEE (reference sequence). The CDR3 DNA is TGTGCCAGCAGCAAGGGACTAGCGGGAGCGGGGGAGCAGTTCTTC. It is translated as CASSKGLAGAGEQFF.

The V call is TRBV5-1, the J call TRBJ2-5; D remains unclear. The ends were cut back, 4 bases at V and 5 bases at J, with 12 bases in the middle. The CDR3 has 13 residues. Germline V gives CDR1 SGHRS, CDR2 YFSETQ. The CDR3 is CASSGYTGETQYF. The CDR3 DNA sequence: TGCGCCAGCAGCGGATACACGGGCGAGACCCAGTACTTC. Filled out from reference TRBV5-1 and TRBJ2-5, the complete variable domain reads KAGVTQTPRYLIKTRGQQVTLSCSPISGHRSVSWYQQTPGQGLQFLFEYFSETQRNKGNFPGRFSGRQFSNSRSEMNVSTLELGDSALYLCASSGYTGETQYFGPGTRLLVL.

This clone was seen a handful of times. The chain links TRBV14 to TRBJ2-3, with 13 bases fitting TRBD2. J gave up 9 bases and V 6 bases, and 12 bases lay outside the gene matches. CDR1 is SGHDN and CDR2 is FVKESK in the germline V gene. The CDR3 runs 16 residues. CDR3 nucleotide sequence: TGTGCCAGCAGTGTTTGGGGACTAGCGGGATCACAGACGCAGTATTTT. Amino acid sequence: CASSVWGLAGSQTQYF.

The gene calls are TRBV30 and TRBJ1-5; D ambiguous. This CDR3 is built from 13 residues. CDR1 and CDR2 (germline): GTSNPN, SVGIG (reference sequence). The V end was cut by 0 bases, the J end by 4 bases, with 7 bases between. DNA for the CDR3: TGTGCCTGGAGTGTAACAAATAATCAGCCCCAGCATTTT. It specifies CAWSVTNNQPQHF. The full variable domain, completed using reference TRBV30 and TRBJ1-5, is SQTIHQWPATLVQPVGSPLSLECTVEGTSNPNLYWYRQAAGRGLQLLFYSVGIGQISSEVPQNLSASRPQDRQFILSSKKLLLSDSGFYLCAWSVTNNQPQHFGDGTRLSIL.

The CDR3, as DNA: TGTGCCAGCAGCCACAGGGCTGGGGACGGCTATGGCTACACCTTC. Translated, it gives CASSHRAGDGYGYTF. The J gene is TRBJ1-2, the V gene TRBV7-9; D possibly corresponds to TRBD1 (6 bases). V was cut by 5 bases and J by 4 bases, with 17 bases left in between. CDR1 SEHNR and CDR2 FQNEAQ come from the germline V gene (reference sequence). This CDR3 has 15 residues.

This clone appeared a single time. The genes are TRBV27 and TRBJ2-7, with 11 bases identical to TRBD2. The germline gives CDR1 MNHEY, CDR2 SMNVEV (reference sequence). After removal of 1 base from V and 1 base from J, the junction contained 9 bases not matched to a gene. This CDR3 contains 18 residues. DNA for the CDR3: TGTGCCAGCAGTTTATACGCCCTAACTAGCGGGAGTTCCTACGAGCAGTACTTC. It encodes CASSLYALTSGSSYEQYF.

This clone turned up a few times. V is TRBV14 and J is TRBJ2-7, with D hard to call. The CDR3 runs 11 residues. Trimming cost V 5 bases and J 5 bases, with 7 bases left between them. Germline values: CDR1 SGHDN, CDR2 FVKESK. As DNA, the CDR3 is TGTGCCAGCAGCAACCGTAACGAGCAGTACTTC. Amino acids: CASSNRNEQYF.

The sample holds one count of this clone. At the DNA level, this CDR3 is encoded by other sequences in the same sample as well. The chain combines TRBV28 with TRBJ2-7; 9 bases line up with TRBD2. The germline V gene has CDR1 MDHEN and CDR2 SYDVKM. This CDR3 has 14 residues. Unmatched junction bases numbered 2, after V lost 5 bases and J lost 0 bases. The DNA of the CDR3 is TGTGCCAGCAGTCTAGCGGGGAGCTCCTACGAGCAGTACTTC. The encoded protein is CASSLAGSSYEQYF.

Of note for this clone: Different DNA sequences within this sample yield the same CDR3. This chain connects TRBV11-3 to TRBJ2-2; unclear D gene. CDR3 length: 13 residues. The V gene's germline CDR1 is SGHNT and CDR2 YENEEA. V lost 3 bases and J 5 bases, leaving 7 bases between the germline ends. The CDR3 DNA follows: TGTGCCAGCAGCTTGGAGAGAACCGGGGAGCTGTTTTTT. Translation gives CASSLERTGELFF.

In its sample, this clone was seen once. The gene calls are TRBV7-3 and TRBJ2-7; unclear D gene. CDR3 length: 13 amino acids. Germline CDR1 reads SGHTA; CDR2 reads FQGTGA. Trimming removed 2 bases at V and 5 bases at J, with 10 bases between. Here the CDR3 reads CASSLGRSNEQYF. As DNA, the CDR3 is TGTGCCAGCAGCTTAGGCAGGAGCAACGAGCAGTACTTC.

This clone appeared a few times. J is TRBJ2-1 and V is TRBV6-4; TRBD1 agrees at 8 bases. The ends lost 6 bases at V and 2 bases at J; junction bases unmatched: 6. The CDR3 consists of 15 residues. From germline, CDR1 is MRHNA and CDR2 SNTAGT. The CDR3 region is CASRNRTGPYNEQFF. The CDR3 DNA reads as TGTGCCAGCAGAAATAGGACAGGGCCCTACAATGAGCAGTTCTTC.

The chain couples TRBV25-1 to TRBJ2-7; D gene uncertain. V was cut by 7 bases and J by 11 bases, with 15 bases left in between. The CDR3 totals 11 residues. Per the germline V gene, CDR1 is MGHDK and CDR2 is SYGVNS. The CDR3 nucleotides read TGTGCCAGCAAGACCCAAAGGGTGGAGTACTTC. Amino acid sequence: CASKTQRVEYF.

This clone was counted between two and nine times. The DNA for the CDR3 is TGTGCCAGCAGCCCCACGAATCGGGACAGGGGGCGTAGCTACGAGCAGTACTTC. Encoded protein: CASSPTNRDRGRSYEQYF. The chain couples TRBV11-2 to TRBJ2-7; 12 bases line up with TRBD1. V lost 5 bases and J lost 3; bases outside the gene matches: 14. Germline V gives CDR1 SGHAT, CDR2 FQNNGV. The CDR3 length is 18 residues.

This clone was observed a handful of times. The CDR3 DNA is TGTGCCAGCAGTTTATATCTGGGCCTCACAGATACGCAGTATTTT. Residues: CASSLYLGLTDTQYF. This chain links TRBV28 with TRBJ2-3; D gene unclear. Between the trimmed V and J ends, which lost 1 base and 2 bases, there was a span of 10 bases. Germline values: CDR1 MDHEN, CDR2 SYDVKM. CDR3 length equals 15 residues. Full variable domain (rest looked up from reference TRBV28 and TRBJ2-3): DVKVTQSSRYLVKRTGEKVFLECVQDMDHENMFWYRQDPGLGLRLIYFSYDVKMKEKGDIPEGYSVSREKKERFSLILESASTNQTSMYLCASSLYLGLTDTQYFGPGTRLTVL.

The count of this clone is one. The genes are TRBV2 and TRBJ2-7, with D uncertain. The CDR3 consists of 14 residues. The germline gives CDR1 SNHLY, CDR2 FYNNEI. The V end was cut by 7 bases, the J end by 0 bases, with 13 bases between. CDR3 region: CASIIGLGSYEQYF. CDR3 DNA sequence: TGTGCCAGCATAATCGGGTTGGGCTCCTACGAGCAGTACTTC.

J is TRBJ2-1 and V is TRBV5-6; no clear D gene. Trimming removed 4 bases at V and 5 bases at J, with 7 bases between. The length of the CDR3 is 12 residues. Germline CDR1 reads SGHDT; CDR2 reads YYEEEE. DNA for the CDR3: TGTGCCAGCAGCCTCCAGGACAATGAGCAGTTCTTC. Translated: CASSLQDNEQFF.

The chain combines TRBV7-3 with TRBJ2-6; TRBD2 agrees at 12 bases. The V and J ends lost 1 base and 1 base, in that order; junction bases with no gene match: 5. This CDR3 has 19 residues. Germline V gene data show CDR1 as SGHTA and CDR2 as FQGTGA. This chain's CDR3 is CASSLRASGRGSGANVLTF. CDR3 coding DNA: TGTGCCAGCAGCTTAAGGGCTAGCGGGAGGGGATCTGGGGCCAACGTCCTGACTTTC.